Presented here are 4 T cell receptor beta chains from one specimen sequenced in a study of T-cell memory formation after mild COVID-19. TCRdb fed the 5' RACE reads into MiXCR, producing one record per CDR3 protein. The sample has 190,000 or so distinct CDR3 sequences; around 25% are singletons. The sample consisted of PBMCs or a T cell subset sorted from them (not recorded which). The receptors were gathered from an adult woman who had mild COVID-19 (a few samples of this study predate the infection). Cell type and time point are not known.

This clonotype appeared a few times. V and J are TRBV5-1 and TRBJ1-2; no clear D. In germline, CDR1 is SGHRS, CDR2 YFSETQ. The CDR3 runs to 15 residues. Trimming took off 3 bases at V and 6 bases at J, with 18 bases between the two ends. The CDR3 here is CASSSQGPPGDGYTF. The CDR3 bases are TGCGCCAGCAGCTCCCAAGGGCCTCCCGGTGATGGCTACACCTTC.

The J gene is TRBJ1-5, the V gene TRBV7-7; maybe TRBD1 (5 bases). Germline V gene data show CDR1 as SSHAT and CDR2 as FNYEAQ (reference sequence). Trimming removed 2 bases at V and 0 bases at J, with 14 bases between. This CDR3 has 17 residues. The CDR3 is CASSLTGPDYSNQPQHF. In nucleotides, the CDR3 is TGTGCCAGCAGCTTAACAGGCCCCGATTATAGCAATCAGCCCCAGCATTTT.

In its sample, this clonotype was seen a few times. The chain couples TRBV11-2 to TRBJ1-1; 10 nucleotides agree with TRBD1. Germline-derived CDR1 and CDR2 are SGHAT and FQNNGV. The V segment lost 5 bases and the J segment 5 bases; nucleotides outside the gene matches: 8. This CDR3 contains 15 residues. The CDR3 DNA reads TGTGCCAGCAGCACGAGACAGGGGGCCATTACTGAAGCTTTCTTT. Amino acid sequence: CASSTRQGAITEAFF.

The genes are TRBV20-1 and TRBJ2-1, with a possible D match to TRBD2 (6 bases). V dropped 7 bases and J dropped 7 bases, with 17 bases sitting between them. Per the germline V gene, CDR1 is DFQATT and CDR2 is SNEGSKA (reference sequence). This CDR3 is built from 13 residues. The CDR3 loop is CSVQAGGWNEQFF. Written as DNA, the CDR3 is TGCAGTGTCCAAGCGGGTGGTTGGAATGAGCAGTTCTTC.